The 19 T cell receptor beta chains given below trace back to one sample, sequenced in a study of T cells in Graves' hyperthyroidism and ophthalmopathy. It was RNA transcripts that yielded the amplified TCR beta CDR3 regions. Researchers ran a first-round RT-PCR on the TCR CDR3 using the HTBI primer set. One entry per CDR3 protein, called by TCRdb with MiXCR from the multiplex PCR reads. The repertoire includes about 380,000 distinct CDR3 sequences, roughly 14% of them detected once, and around 20% sits in the top ten. The specimen was blood. These receptors all come from a woman aged 25 to 39 with Graves' ophthalmopathy.

This clonotype was found a few times. The gene calls are TRBV9 and TRBJ2-5; possibly TRBD1 for D (6 bases). CDR3 length equals 17 residues. Germline V gene sequence: CDR1 SGDLS, CDR2 YYNGEE. V dropped 0 bases and J dropped 0 bases, with 15 bases sitting between them. The CDR3 DNA reads as TGTGCCAGCAGCGTAGGTGGTGGGACAAAGTACCAAGAGACCCAGTACTTC. This codes for CASSVGGGTKYQETQYF.

In this sample, this clonotype turned up many times. The chain employs TRBV28 and TRBJ1-2; no definite D call. The length of the CDR3 is 14 residues. The germline V gene encodes CDR1 MDHEN and CDR2 SYDVKM. V was shortened by 4 bases and J by 4 bases, with 13 bases between the two germline ends. The CDR3 region has the DNA TGTGCCAGCAGTTACCGGATCGTTAGCTATGGCTACACCTTC. This gives the protein CASSYRIVSYGYTF.

This clonotype was seen many times. In nucleotides, the CDR3 is TGTGCCAGCAGCCAAGCCCCGGTTACCTACAATGAGCAGTTCTTC. Its protein is CASSQAPVTYNEQFF. The chain carries TRBV3-1 and TRBJ2-1; D is undetermined. V lost 1 base to trimming and J lost 2 bases, with 9 bases between them. Germline V gene lookup returns CDR1 LGHDT and CDR2 YNNKEL (reference sequence). CDR3 length: 15 residues.

This clonotype appeared many times. The chain carries TRBV6-1 and TRBJ2-1; the match to TRBD2 covers 10 bases. This CDR3 is built from 15 residues. In germline, CDR1 is MNHNS, CDR2 SASEGT. With V trimmed by 5 bases and J by 8 bases, 9 bases remained unmatched. CDR3 in amino acids: CASSFERGGSDEQFF. CDR3 in DNA: TGTGCCAGCAGTTTTGAGCGGGGGGGCTCGGATGAGCAGTTCTTC.

Of note for this clonotype: A much larger clone lies a single base off, so this may be a read error. V is TRBV27 and J is TRBJ2-7; 10 nucleotides match TRBD2. CDR1 is MNHEY, CDR2 SMNVEV, per germline (reference sequence). With 9 bases clipped from V and 3 bases from J, the junction kept 2 bases outside the gene matches. The CDR3 loop spans 12 amino acids. The CDR3 loop is CASSGGNYEQYF. The DNA of the CDR3 is TGTGCCAGTAGCGGGGGGAACTACGAGCAGTACTTC.

This clonotype has at least ten counts. The chain links TRBV2 to TRBJ1-5; weak D call: TRBD1 (5 bases). CDR3 length equals 13 residues. Trimming shortened V by 7 bases and J by 4 bases, and 11 bases separated the two germline ends. CDR1 is SNHLY and CDR2 is FYNNEI in the germline V gene. In nucleotides, the CDR3 is TGTGCCAGCACCAGGGAAGTGAATCAGCCCCAGCATTTT. Amino acids: CASTREVNQPQHF.

Worth noting for this clonotype: A read error is possible here, since a much larger clone lies one base away. This rearrangement joins TRBV18 to TRBJ2-1; a possible D gene is TRBD2 (7 bases). CDR1 is KGHSH, CDR2 LQKENI, per germline. The CDR3 length is 17 residues. Written as DNA, the CDR3 is TGTGCCAGCCCACCCTCAAGTGGGGGGGCGAACGTCAATGAGCAGTTCTTC. Encoded protein: CASPPSSGGANVNEQFF.

The rearrangement joins TRBV27 to TRBJ2-7; D might be TRBD1 (5 bases). The CDR3 extends over 14 amino acids. Trimming pared 0 bases from V and 6 bases from J, leaving 12 bases between. Germline assignment: CDR1 MNHEY and CDR2 SMNVEV (reference sequence). The CDR3 nucleotides read TGTGCCAGCAGTTTATCCGTAGGGGCCCGCGAGCAGTACTTC. This codes for CASSLSVGAREQYF.

At least ten counts were recorded for this clonotype. The chain is built from TRBV7-3 and TRBJ1-1; possibly TRBD1 for D (6 bases). The V gene's germline CDR1 is SGHTA and CDR2 FQGTGA. V gave up 4 bases and J gave up 11 bases, with 17 bases separating them. The CDR3 runs 13 residues. The CDR3 loop reads CASSSNAGARAFF. CDR3 bases: TGTGCCAGCAGCTCCAACGCGGGGGCCAGGGCTTTCTTT.

V is TRBV5-1 and J is TRBJ2-5, with 8 bases identical to TRBD1. With V trimmed by 4 bases and J by 0 bases, 2 bases remained unmatched. The CDR3 spans 14 residues. Germline V gene data show CDR1 as SGHRS and CDR2 as YFSETQ. This CDR3 reads CASSEDRDQETQYF. In DNA, the CDR3 is TGCGCCAGCAGCGAGGACAGGGACCAAGAGACCCAGTACTTC. The variable domain in full, with the rest retrieved from reference TRBV5-1 and TRBJ2-5, is KAGVTQTPRYLIKTRGQQVTLSCSPISGHRSVSWYQQTPGQGLQFLFEYFSETQRNKGNFPGRFSGRQFSNSRSEMNVSTLELGDSALYLCASSEDRDQETQYFGPGTRLLVL.

Only a few counts were recorded for this clonotype. This may arise from a read error, as a much more abundant clone is one base away. The V call is TRBV5-8, the J call TRBJ1-6; D possibly corresponds to TRBD1 (5 bases). The CDR3 is made up of 14 amino acids. V lost 6 bases and J 6 bases, leaving 13 bases between the germline ends. Germline V gene lookup returns CDR1 SGHTS and CDR2 YDEGEE. CDR3 nucleotides: TGTGCCAGCACCCCAGGGAGTTCTAATTCACCCCTCCACTTT. Amino acids: CASTPGSSNSPLHF.

The chain recombines TRBV11-2 with TRBJ1-1; D is undetermined. From germline, CDR1 is SGHAT and CDR2 FQNNGV. CDR3 length equals 15 residues. V lost 1 base and J lost 4, with 13 bases in between. This CDR3 is CASSLGTLERTEAFF. In DNA, the CDR3 is TGTGCCAGCAGCTTAGGGACCCTTGAGCGCACTGAAGCTTTCTTT. The whole variable domain, filled in from reference TRBV11-2 and TRBJ1-1, reads EAGVAQSPRYKIIEKRQSVAFWCNPISGHATLYWYQQILGQGPKLLIQFQNNGVVDDSQLPKDRFSAERLKGVDSTLKIQPAKLEDSAVYLCASSLGTLERTEAFFGQGTRLTVV.

As regards this clonotype: A read error is possible here, since a much larger clone lies one base away. The conserved phenylalanine or tryptophan normally closing the CDR3 is absent here, so this likely arose from a read error. V gene TRBV24-1 combines with J gene TRBJ2-7; D possibly corresponds to TRBD2 (6 bases). From germline, CDR1 is KGHDR and CDR2 SFDVKD. The ends were cut back, 9 bases at V and 4 bases at J, with 12 bases in the middle. The CDR3 is 12 residues long. CDR3 amino acids: CATRGSPYEQYL. The CDR3 bases are TGTGCCACCCGGGGGAGTCCTTACGAGCAGTACCTC.

This clonotype was found many times. This chain joins TRBV12-3 or TRBV12-4 and TRBJ2-1; the D gene is possibly TRBD2 (5 bases). This CDR3 contains 16 residues. Deletions cut 3 bases from V and 3 bases from J, with 15 bases between. CDR3 coding DNA: TGTGCCAGCAGTTTTCCTAGCCCGCCCTTCTACAATGAGCAGTTCTTC. This translates into CASSFPSPPFYNEQFF.

The chain uses TRBV30 and TRBJ1-4; perhaps TRBD1 as D (5 bases). Deletions cut 4 bases from V and 8 bases from J, with 11 bases between. The CDR3 loop spans 12 amino acids. Germline V gene lookup returns CDR1 GTSNPN and CDR2 SVGIG (reference sequence). The CDR3: CAWTQGGEKLFF. The CDR3 DNA reads TGTGCCTGGACGCAGGGAGGGGAAAAACTGTTTTTT.

On this clonotype itself: A clone one base away is much larger, so this may be a read error. V and J are TRBV12-3 or TRBV12-4 and TRBJ2-7, with TRBD1 identical over 8 bases. CDR3 length: 15 amino acids. V was clipped by 5 bases and J by 5 bases; unmatched bases: 11. This chain's CDR3 is CASSPNDGQGNEQYF. The CDR3 DNA follows: TGTGCCAGCAGTCCCAATGACGGACAGGGTAACGAGCAGTACTTC.

The chain carries TRBV2 and TRBJ1-1; the match to TRBD1 covers 9 bases. The CDR3 contains 13 residues. Germline lookup yields CDR1 SNHLY and CDR2 FYNNEI. The V and J ends lost 6 bases and 5 bases, in that order; junction bases with no gene match: 4. The CDR3 loop reads CASSRTGETEAFF. The CDR3 bases are TGTGCCAGCAGCCGGACAGGGGAGACTGAAGCTTTCTTT.

This clonotype has at least ten counts. The chain recombines TRBV11-3 with TRBJ2-5, with D possibly TRBD2 on 8 matching bases. This CDR3 has 18 residues. CDR1 is SGHNT and CDR2 is YENEEA in the germline V gene. With 5 bases removed from V and 1 base from J, the gap between germline ends came to 23 bases. The CDR3 DNA is TGTGCCAGCAGCCCCCGGGGGGGACAGCCACAAGTCCAAGAGACCCAGTACTTC. As protein: CASSPRGGQPQVQETQYF.

This clonotype was observed a handful of times. V usage is TRBV20-1 and J usage is TRBJ1-2; 9 positions agree with TRBD1. V shed 2 bases, J shed 2 bases, and the junction held 3 bases outside the gene matches. The CDR3 is made up of 14 amino acids. Germline assignment: CDR1 DFQATT and CDR2 SNEGSKA (reference sequence). In DNA, the CDR3 is TGCAGTGCTAGAAGGGACAGGGTAAACTATGGCTACACCTTC. It yields the protein CSARRDRVNYGYTF.